One and the same sample provided the 24 T cell receptor beta chains below, sequenced in a study of T-cell reconstitution after alpha-beta-depleted transplantation in children. For TCRbeta, the library was prepared with unique molecular identifiers. TCRdb passed the PCR reads through MiXCR, listing each CDR3 protein once. There are 200,000 to 250,000 distinct CDR3 sequences in the sample; 9.7% occur only once, and less than 6% lies in the top ten. Sequencing was performed on PBMCs from the stem cell graft donor, taken from the stem cell graft. These receptors all stem from a human donor who donated a stem cell graft to a child with SCID.

In this sample, this clonotype turned up many times. This sequence joins TRBV29-1 and TRBJ1-2, with TRBD1 matching 12 bases. After removal of 2 bases from V and 4 bases from J, the junction contained 8 bases not matched to a gene. CDR1 SQVTM and CDR2 ANQGSEA come from the germline V gene. The CDR3 contains 16 residues. The CDR3 DNA reads as TGCAGCGTTGAAAGGGACAGGGGGCTGAAACTCTATGGCTACACCTTC. Amino acids: CSVERDRGLKLYGYTF.

This clonotype was picked up many times. The chain employs TRBV7-3 and TRBJ2-3, with TRBD2 matching 9 bases. Germline-derived CDR1 and CDR2 are SGHTA and FQGTGA. The CDR3 spans 15 residues. The V and J ends lost 8 bases and 0 bases, in that order; junction bases with no gene match: 6. In DNA, the CDR3 is TGTGCCAGCCGAGGCGGGGGGGCGAGCACAGATACGCAGTATTTT. This gives the protein CASRGGGASTDTQYF.

This clonotype came up many times. The chain joins TRBV20-1 to TRBJ2-3; 10 bases align to TRBD1. This CDR3 has 14 residues. V lost 3 bases to trimming and J lost 2 bases; unmatched junction nucleotides: 2. The germline CDR1 and CDR2 sequences are DFQATT and SNEGSKA (reference sequence). The CDR3 here is CSASGTGATDTQYF. The CDR3, as DNA: TGCAGTGCTAGCGGGACAGGGGCCACAGATACGCAGTATTTT.

This clonotype has a count of ten or more. J is TRBJ1-4 and V is TRBV11-1; 7 bases map to TRBD1. Germline CDR1 and CDR2: SGHAT and FQDESV (reference sequence). The CDR3 runs 18 residues. V lost 5 bases to trimming and J lost 5 bases; unmatched junction nucleotides: 17. The CDR3 DNA sequence: TGTGCCAGCAGCCCCGGAGGCGCACGGACAGGATTAAATGAAAAACTGTTTTTT. Translated, it gives CASSPGGARTGLNEKLFF.

This clonotype was seen ten or more times. J is TRBJ1-1 and V is TRBV29-1; 7 bases agree with TRBD1. The CDR3 loop spans 13 amino acids. From germline, CDR1 is SQVTM and CDR2 ANQGSEA. The junction had 5 bases not matched to a gene; V was cut back by 3 bases and J by 4 bases. The CDR3 region has the DNA TGCAGCGTTGACAGGGGGAAAGGCACTGAAGCTTTCTTT. Protein product: CSVDRGKGTEAFF.

This clonotype was picked up a small number of times. A much larger clone differs from this one at a single base, so this may be a read error. CDR3 residues: CSVGGDARGYGYPF. In DNA, the CDR3 is TGCAGCGTTGGGGGGGACGCCAGGGGCTATGGCTACCCCTTC. The V call is TRBV29-1, the J call TRBJ1-2; D might be TRBD1 (6 bases). Per the germline V gene, CDR1 is SQVTM and CDR2 is ANQGSEA. The length of the CDR3 is 14 residues.

This clonotype was observed many times. The CDR3 bases are TGTGCCAGCAGCTCATTAAAGCGGGGGGAGTACAATGAGCAGTTCTTC. It encodes CASSSLKRGEYNEQFF. This chain connects TRBV5-6 to TRBJ2-1, with 9 bases aligning to TRBD2. The CDR3 is made up of 16 amino acids. Germline CDR1 SGHDT, CDR2 YYEEEE. The junction had 8 bases not matched to a gene; V was cut back by 3 bases and J by 4 bases.

This clonotype was seen ten or more times. The rearrangement joins TRBV20-1 to TRBJ1-3; D is undetermined. Germline lookup yields CDR1 DFQATT and CDR2 SNEGSKA (reference sequence). The CDR3 contains 13 residues. The V gene lost 6 bases and the J gene lost 3 bases, with 12 bases spanning the gap. The CDR3 sequence: CSATIDGGNTIYF. As DNA, the CDR3 is TGCAGTGCAACCATAGACGGTGGAAACACCATATATTTT.

This clonotype has a handful of counts. The chain recombines TRBV7-2 with TRBJ1-2; a possible D gene is TRBD1 (5 bases). Trimming left V 4 bases short and J 7 bases short, with 19 bases between. The CDR3 contains 15 residues. Germline assignment: CDR1 SGHTA and CDR2 FQGNSA. Here the CDR3 reads CASSSRGGIPVGYTF. In nucleotides, the CDR3 is TGTGCCAGCAGCTCACGGGGGGGTATCCCGGTTGGCTACACCTTC.

This clonotype was seen ten or more times. V usage is TRBV5-6 and J usage is TRBJ1-1; 11 nucleotides line up with TRBD1. The germline V gene has CDR1 SGHDT and CDR2 YYEEEE. The V gene end was trimmed by 2 bases and the J gene end by 3 bases; junction bases not matched to a gene: 9. The CDR3 is 17 residues long. CDR3 in amino acids: CASSLSKDRGPDTEAFF. CDR3 bases: TGTGCCAGCAGCTTATCAAAGGACAGGGGGCCCGACACTGAAGCTTTCTTT.

This clonotype was recorded at least ten times. This chain connects TRBV5-1 to TRBJ2-7; a possible D gene is TRBD1 (6 bases). The V end lost 4 bases, the J end lost 5 bases, and 10 bases lay between the germline ends. Germline CDR1 and CDR2: SGHRS and YFSETQ. The CDR3 is 12 residues long. The CDR3, as DNA: TGCGCCAGCAGCCCGCGACAGGACGAGCAGTACTTC. Encoded protein: CASSPRQDEQYF.

The table lists this clonotype with a few counts. The rearrangement links TRBV5-1 to TRBJ2-7, with TRBD1 matching over 7 bases. Germline trimming cut 0 bases from V and 1 base from J; bases unmatched to any gene: 7. CDR1 is SGHRS and CDR2 is YFSETQ in the germline V gene. The CDR3 length is 16 residues. This chain's CDR3 is CASSLGDSRGSYEQYF. The DNA of the CDR3 is TGCGCCAGCAGCTTGGGGGACAGTCGAGGGTCCTACGAGCAGTACTTC.

This clonotype appeared many times. The chain links TRBV9 to TRBJ1-1, with D possibly TRBD1 on 6 matching bases. Germline V gene lookup returns CDR1 SGDLS and CDR2 YYNGEE. CDR3 size: 13 residues. The germline V and J ends were trimmed by 4 bases and 1 base, with 8 bases remaining between them. The CDR3 region is CASSRGGNTEAFF. The CDR3 coding sequence is TGTGCCAGCAGCAGGGGGGGGAACACTGAAGCTTTCTTT.

The sample holds many counts of this clonotype. This chain connects TRBV6-1 to TRBJ1-4, with TRBD1 identical over 9 bases. The CDR3 extends over 14 amino acids. CDR1 and CDR2 (germline): MNHNS, SASEGT. Unmatched junction bases numbered 5, after V lost 5 bases and J lost 7 bases. The CDR3 protein is CASSQTGGGEKLFF. CDR3 nucleotide sequence: TGTGCCAGCAGTCAAACAGGGGGCGGTGAAAAACTGTTTTTT.

This clonotype was detected many times. The chain uses TRBV29-1 and TRBJ1-1; D is perhaps TRBD1 (5 bases). The CDR3 covers 11 residues. V lost 4 bases and J 10 bases, leaving 13 bases between the germline ends. Germline V gene data show CDR1 as SQVTM and CDR2 as ANQGSEA. CDR3: CSVVPGPGAFF. The CDR3 DNA reads TGCAGCGTTGTTCCGGGGCCTGGAGCTTTCTTT.

This clonotype was counted only a few times. The gene calls are TRBV7-2 and TRBJ2-2, with D tentatively TRBD1 (6 bases). The CDR3 sequence is 16 residues long. Germline CDR1 SGHTA, CDR2 FQGNSA. V lost 0 bases and J 4 bases, leaving 12 bases between the germline ends. Here the CDR3 DNA reads TGTGCCAGCAGCTTAGCGGTGGGGGCGCGCACCGGGGAGCTGTTTTTT. Its protein product is CASSLAVGARTGELFF.

The rearrangement links TRBV5-5 to TRBJ1-1, with 8 bases lining up with TRBD1. This CDR3 comprises 18 residues. V gave up 1 base and J gave up 2 bases; unmatched junction bases: 13. Germline values: CDR1 SGHKS, CDR2 YYEKEE (reference sequence). The CDR3 here is CASSLYPTGDATNTEAFF. The CDR3 bases are TGTGCCAGCAGCTTGTACCCGACAGGGGACGCTACAAACACTGAAGCTTTCTTT.

This clonotype showed up many times. This rearrangement joins TRBV15 to TRBJ1-1, with a tentative D call TRBD1 (5 bases). CDR1 is LNHNV, CDR2 YYDKDF, per germline (reference sequence). The CDR3 length is 16 residues. Trimming removed 3 bases from V and 0 bases from J, with 14 bases in between. CDR3 in amino acids: CATSRSLGTLNTEAFF. The CDR3 DNA reads as TGTGCCACCAGCAGGTCCTTGGGGACCTTGAACACTGAAGCTTTCTTT.

Many counts were recorded for this clonotype. The rearrangement joins TRBV29-1 to TRBJ2-5; D not certain. The CDR3 is made up of 13 amino acids. Per the germline V gene, CDR1 is SQVTM and CDR2 is ANQGSEA. The V gene lost 4 bases and the J gene lost 0 bases, with 9 bases spanning the gap. CDR3 region: CSVVGNHQETQYF. Written as DNA, the CDR3 is TGCAGCGTTGTGGGCAACCACCAAGAGACCCAGTACTTC.

This clonotype was seen many times. V usage is TRBV5-4 and J usage is TRBJ2-5, with 9 bases fitting TRBD2. V shed 0 bases and J 2 bases; nucleotides not matched to a gene: 8. The germline gives CDR1 SGHNT, CDR2 YYREEE (reference sequence). The length of the CDR3 is 17 residues. CDR3: CASSLGARLAAQETQYF. DNA for the CDR3: TGTGCCAGCAGCTTGGGGGCGCGACTAGCGGCTCAAGAGACCCAGTACTTC.

This clonotype came up many times. V and J are TRBV5-1 and TRBJ2-2; TRBD2 might be the D (6 bases). Trimming left V 5 bases short and J 3 bases short, with 14 bases between. The CDR3 spans 15 residues. Germline V lookup: CDR1 SGHRS, CDR2 YFSETQ. CDR3 in amino acids: CASRWGDRDTGELFF. The CDR3 DNA sequence: TGCGCCAGCAGGTGGGGGGATCGCGACACCGGGGAGCTGTTTTTT.

V is TRBV6-2 or TRBV6-3 and J is TRBJ2-2; 8 nucleotides align to TRBD2. J gave up 3 bases and V 9 bases, and 3 bases lay outside the gene matches. The CDR3 covers 13 residues. Per the germline V gene, CDR1 is MNHEY and CDR2 is SVGEGT. Here the CDR3 DNA reads TGTGCCAGTCGGACTAGCCACACCGGGGAGCTGTTTTTT. Its translation: CASRTSHTGELFF.

The V call is TRBV20-1, the J call TRBJ2-4, with D perhaps being TRBD1 or TRBD2 (6 bases each). CDR3 length: 15 amino acids. Trimming removed 6 bases at V and 6 bases at J, with 21 bases between. CDR1 is DFQATT, CDR2 SNEGSKA, per germline (reference sequence). The CDR3 DNA reads TGCAGTGCCGGGCCGGGGGCAGGGGAAAGAAACATTCAGTACTTC. This codes for CSAGPGAGERNIQYF.

This clonotype was seen ten or more times. CDR3: CASSYIAGGPFKEQFF. CDR3 coding DNA: TGTGCCAGCAGCTACATAGCGGGGGGGCCGTTCAAGGAGCAGTTCTTC. The chain employs TRBV7-9 and TRBJ2-1; 11 bases agree with TRBD2. V was clipped by 4 bases and J by 10 bases; unmatched bases: 12. The germline gives CDR1 SEHNR, CDR2 FQNEAQ (reference sequence). The CDR3 consists of 16 residues.